This paragraph reports one TCR beta chain. Its specific antigen is unknown. No base quality values were provided; no much bigger clone lies one nucleotide off. The immunoSEQ Assay, a bias-controlled multiplex PCR, was used to amplify TCRbeta CDR3 regions from genomic DNA. In the original analysis: The number of nucleated cells in each sample was estimated by amplification of reference gene primers within the assay. To quantify the absolute abundance of each unique TCRbeta CDR3 rearrangement, sequence reads were collapsed and filtered. For each sample, productive Simpson clonality was calculated as the square root of Simpson's diversity index across productive rearrangements. TCRdb re-hosts the immuneACCESS table, in-frame sequences only. Its copies lack some clones; in the studies checked, an unresolved V gene accounts for under half of them, and the cause for the rest is not known. The V and J calls and the clone size are those of that table, but D and trimming were determined from the DNA. In all, the sample holds 150,000 to 200,000 clones, and around 89% of those were seen once. The ten largest clones add up to around 7% of the sample.

This entry is derived from a study of blood T cell repertoires in COVID-19 (dated by TCRdb to about 2020). With regard to the full study: Samples from collaborators originated in the United States, Italy and Spain and spanned both the acute and convalescent phases of COVID-19. A de-identified subject ID, COVID-19 status, age in years and sex were almost always included in the sample metadata. The prospective study material was composed of cDNA or gDNA derived from T cells, B-cell-depleted T cells, or PBMCs. The repertoires were released in a freely available public database intended as a resource for research on the immune response to SARS-CoV-2. The samples were drawn from two sources: the first 160 participants of the ongoing ImmuneRACE study, and 1,254 subjects contributed by 6 global collaborators. Where available, HLA class I and class II types were taken from metadata supplied by the sample provider and were not determined by assay-based typing. Deeply sampled blood TCRbeta repertoires from subjects exposed to, actively infected with, or recovered from COVID-19 were included in the dataset. Study-level results and caveats: The amount of clinical and demographic metadata varied by source and participant and was provided uncurated.

Participants in the prospective study were aged roughly 18 to 100 years, lived in under 30 United States geographic areas, and enrolled through a virtual design. In the prospective study, participants were assigned to cohorts based on the clinical history participants reported in a screening survey and a study questionnaire. Recovered participants in ImmuneRACE Cohort 3 were defined by two consecutive negative NP/OP PCR tests, clearance by a healthcare professional, or resolution of symptoms. In the prospective study, whole blood, serum and a nasopharyngeal or oropharyngeal swab were collected from each participant by mobile phlebotomists. Prospective study participants could optionally give additional blood draws and questionnaires over a roughly two-month period. Prospective study blood samples were shipped either frozen or at room temperature before DNA extraction. The CDR3 holds 13 amino acids from the cysteine to the phenylalanine. Kept here is only the CDR3 DNA, which spans 39 bases and is read in frame from base 1. In the germline V gene (reference sequence), CDR1 corresponds to SGHKS and CDR2 to YYEKEE. Trimming takes 2 bases from V and 6 bases from J, and the germline ends sit 11 bases apart.

The chain links TRBV5-5 with TRBJ1-2; too little of a D gene remains to name it. The sequencing input was PBMCs or T cells enriched from blood (not recorded which). The TCR sequence derives from a woman aged 45-65 years who had recovered from COVID-19. The DNA sequence follows: TGTGCCAGCAGCTTCTCGTACGGGAATGGCTACACCTTC. Translated, it reads CASSFSYGNGYTF.